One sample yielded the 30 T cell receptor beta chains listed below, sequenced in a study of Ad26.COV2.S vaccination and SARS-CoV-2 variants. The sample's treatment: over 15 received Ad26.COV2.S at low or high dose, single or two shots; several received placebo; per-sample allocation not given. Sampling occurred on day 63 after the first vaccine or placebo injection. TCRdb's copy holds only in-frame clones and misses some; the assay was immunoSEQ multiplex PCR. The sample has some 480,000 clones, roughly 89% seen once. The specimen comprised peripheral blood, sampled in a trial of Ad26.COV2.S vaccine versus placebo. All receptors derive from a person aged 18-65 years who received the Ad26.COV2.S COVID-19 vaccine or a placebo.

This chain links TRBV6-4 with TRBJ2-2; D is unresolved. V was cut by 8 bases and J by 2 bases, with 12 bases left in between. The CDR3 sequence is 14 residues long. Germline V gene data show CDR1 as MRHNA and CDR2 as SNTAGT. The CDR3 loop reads CASGIEQNTGELFF. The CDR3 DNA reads TGTGCCAGCGGCATAGAGCAAAACACCGGGGAGCTGTTTTTT.

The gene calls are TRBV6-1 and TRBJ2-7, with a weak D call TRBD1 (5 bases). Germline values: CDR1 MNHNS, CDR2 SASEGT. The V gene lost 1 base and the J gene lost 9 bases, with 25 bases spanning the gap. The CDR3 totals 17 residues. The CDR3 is CASSEVGRETYDFGQYF. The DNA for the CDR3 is TGTGCCAGCAGTGAAGTGGGCAGGGAAACCTACGATTTCGGGCAGTACTTC.

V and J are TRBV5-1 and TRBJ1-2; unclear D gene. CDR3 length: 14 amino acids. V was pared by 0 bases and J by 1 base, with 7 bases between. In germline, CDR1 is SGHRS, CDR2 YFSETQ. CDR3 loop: CASSLDDGNYGYTF. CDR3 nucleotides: TGCGCCAGCAGCTTGGACGACGGTAACTATGGCTACACCTTC.

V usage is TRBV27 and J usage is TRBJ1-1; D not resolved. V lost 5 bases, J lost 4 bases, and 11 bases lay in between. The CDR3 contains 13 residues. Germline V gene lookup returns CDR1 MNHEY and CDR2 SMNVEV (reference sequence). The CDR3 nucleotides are TGTGCCAGCAGTACTCTTTTACTCACTGAAGCTTTCTTT. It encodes CASSTLLLTEAFF.

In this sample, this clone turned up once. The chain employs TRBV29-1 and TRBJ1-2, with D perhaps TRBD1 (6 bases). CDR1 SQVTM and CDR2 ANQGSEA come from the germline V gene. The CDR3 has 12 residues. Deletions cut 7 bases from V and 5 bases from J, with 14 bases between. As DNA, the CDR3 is TGCAGCGGGATGACAGGCCCGTATGGCTACACCTTC. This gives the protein CSGMTGPYGYTF.

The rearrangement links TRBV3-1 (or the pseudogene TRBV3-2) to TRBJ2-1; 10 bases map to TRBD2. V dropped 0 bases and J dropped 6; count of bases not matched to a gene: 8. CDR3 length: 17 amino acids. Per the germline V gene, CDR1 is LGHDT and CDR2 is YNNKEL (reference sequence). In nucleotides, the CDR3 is TGTGCCAGCAGCCAAGATAGGAGCGGGAGGGGTTCCAATGAGCAGTTCTTC. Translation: CASSQDRSGRGSNEQFF.

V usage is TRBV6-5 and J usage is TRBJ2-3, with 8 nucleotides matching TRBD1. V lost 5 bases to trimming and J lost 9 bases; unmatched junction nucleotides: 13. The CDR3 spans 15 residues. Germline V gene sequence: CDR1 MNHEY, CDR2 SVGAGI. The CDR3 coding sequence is TGTGCCAGCAGTCCAGGGACAGGTTTCGTGTCGACGCAGTATTTT. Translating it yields CASSPGTGFVSTQYF.

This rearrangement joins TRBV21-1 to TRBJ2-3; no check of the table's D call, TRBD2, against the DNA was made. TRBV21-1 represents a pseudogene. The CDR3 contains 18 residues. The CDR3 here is CASSRNSGRAGGTDTQYF. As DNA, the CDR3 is TGTGCCAGCAGCAGAAATAGCGGGAGGGCCGGTGGCACAGATACGCAGTATTTT.

The CDR3 is CATSRSTSAETQYF. CDR3 bases: TGTGCCACCAGCAGGTCGACTAGCGCAGAGACCCAGTACTTC. The rearrangement links TRBV15 to TRBJ2-5; 8 bases map to TRBD2. The junction had 4 bases not matched to a gene; V was cut back by 3 bases and J by 4 bases. Germline V CDR1 and CDR2: LNHNV, YYDKDF (reference sequence). The CDR3 has 14 residues.

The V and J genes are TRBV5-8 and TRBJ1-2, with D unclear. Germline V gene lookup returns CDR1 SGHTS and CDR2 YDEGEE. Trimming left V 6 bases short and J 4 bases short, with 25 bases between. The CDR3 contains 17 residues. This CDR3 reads CASTPGDLTSQFYGYTF. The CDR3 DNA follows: TGTGCCAGCACCCCGGGAGATTTGACATCTCAGTTCTATGGCTACACCTTC.

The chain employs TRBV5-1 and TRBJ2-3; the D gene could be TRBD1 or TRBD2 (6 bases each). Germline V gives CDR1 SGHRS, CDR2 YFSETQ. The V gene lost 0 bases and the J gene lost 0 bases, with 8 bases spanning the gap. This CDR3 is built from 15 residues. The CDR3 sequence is CASSLGGASTDTQYF. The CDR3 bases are TGCGCCAGCAGCTTGGGGGGGGCGAGCACAGATACGCAGTATTTT.

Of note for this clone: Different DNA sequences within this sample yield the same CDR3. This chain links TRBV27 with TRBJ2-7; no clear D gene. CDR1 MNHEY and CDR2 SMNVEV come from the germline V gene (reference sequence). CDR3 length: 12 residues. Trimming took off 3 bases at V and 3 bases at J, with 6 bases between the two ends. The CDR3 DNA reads TGTGCCAGCAGTTTGTCCGGCTACGAGCAGTACTTC. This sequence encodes CASSLSGYEQYF.

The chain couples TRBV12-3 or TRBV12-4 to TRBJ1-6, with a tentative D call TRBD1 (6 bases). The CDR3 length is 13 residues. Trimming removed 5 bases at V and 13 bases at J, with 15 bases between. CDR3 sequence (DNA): TGTGCCAGCAGTCTCAAACAGGGTTCTCCCCTCCACTTT. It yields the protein CASSLKQGSPLHF.

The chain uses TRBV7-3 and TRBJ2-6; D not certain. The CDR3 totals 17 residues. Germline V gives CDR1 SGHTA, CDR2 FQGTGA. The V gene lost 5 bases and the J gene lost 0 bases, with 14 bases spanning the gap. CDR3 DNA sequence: TGTGCCAGCAGCAGAGCCGGGTCCGCCTCTGGGGCCAACGTCCTGACTTTC. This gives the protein CASSRAGSASGANVLTF.

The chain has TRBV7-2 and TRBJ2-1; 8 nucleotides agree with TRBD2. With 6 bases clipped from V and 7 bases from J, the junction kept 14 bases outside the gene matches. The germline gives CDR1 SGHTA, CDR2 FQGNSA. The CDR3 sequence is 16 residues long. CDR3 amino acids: CASSDERERGSNEQFF. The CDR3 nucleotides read TGTGCCAGCAGTGATGAGCGGGAGCGGGGTTCGAATGAGCAGTTCTTC. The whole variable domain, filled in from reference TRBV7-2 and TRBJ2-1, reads GAGVSQSPSNKVTEKGKDVELRCDPISGHTALYWYRQSLGQGLEFLIYFQGNSAPDKSGLPSDRFSAERTGGSVSTLTIQRTQQEDSAVYLCASSDERERGSNEQFFGPGTRLTVL.

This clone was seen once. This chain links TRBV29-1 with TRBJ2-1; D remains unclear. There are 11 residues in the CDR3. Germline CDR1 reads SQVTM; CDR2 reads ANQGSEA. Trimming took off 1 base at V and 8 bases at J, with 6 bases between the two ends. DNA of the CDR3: TGCAGCGTTGAAGCAGTATATGAGCAGTTCTTC. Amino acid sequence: CSVEAVYEQFF.

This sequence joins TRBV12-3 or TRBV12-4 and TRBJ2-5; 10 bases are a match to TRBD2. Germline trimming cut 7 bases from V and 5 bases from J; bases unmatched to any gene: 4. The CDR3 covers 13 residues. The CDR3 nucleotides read TGTGCCAGCATCCAGCGGGAGGGGGAGACCCAGTACTTC. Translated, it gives CASIQREGETQYF.

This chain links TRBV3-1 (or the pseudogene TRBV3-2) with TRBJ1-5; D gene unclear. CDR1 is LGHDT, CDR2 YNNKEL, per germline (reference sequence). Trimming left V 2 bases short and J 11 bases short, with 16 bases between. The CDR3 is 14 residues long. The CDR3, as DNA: TGTGCCAGCAGCCAATCCGGGTCGGTTACGGCCCAGCATTTT. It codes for CASSQSGSVTAQHF.

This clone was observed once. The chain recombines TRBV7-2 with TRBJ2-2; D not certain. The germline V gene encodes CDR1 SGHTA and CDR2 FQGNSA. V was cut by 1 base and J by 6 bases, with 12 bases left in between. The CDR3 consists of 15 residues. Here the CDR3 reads CASSLEVFPPGELFF. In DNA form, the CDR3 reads TGTGCCAGCAGCTTAGAGGTTTTCCCTCCCGGGGAGCTGTTTTTT.

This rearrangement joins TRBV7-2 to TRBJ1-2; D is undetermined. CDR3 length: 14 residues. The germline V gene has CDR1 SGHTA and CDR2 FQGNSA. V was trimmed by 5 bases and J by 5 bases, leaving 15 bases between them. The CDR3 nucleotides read TGTGCCAGCAGCCCGTCGGGTGGGGAATATGGCTACACCTTC. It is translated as CASSPSGGEYGYTF.

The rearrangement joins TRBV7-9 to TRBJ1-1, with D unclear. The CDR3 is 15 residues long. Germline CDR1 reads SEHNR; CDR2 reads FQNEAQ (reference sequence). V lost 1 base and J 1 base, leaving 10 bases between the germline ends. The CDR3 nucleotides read TGTGCCAGCAGCTTAGAGTCGTCTTCGAACACTGAAGCTTTCTTT. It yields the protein CASSLESSSNTEAFF.

CDR3 nucleotides: TGTGCCAGCAGCGTAGCTGGGAGCGGGGAGACCCAGTACTTC. Encoded protein: CASSVAGSGETQYF. The chain uses TRBV9 and TRBJ2-5; D perhaps matches TRBD2 (6 bases). The V end lost 0 bases, the J end lost 5 bases, and 11 bases lay between the germline ends. The CDR3 extends over 14 amino acids. The V gene's germline CDR1 is SGDLS and CDR2 YYNGEE.

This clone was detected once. The CDR3 nucleotides are TGTGCCAGCTCACCAAGCCGTGGGGAGCAGTACTTC. Protein sequence: CASSPSRGEQYF. The rearrangement links TRBV18 to TRBJ2-7; D is unresolved. The CDR3 is 12 residues long. V dropped 2 bases and J dropped 7 bases, with 9 bases sitting between them. The germline V gene encodes CDR1 KGHSH and CDR2 LQKENI.

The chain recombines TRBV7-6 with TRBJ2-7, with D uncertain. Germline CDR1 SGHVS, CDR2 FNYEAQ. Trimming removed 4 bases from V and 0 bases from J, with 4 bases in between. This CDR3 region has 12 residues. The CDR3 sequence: CASSSSSYEQYF. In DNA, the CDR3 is TGTGCCAGCAGCTCAAGCTCCTACGAGCAGTACTTC.

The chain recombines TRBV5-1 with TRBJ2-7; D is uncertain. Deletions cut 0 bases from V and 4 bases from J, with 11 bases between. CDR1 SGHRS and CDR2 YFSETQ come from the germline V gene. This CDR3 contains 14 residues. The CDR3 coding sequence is TGCGCCAGCAGCTTGGAAGGCTACCAATACGAGCAGTACTTC. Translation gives CASSLEGYQYEQYF.

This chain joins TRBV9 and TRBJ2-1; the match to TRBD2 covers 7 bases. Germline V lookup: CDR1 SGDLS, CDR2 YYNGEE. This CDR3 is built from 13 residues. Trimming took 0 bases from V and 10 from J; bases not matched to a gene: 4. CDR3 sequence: CASSVAGGREQFF. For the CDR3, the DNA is TGTGCCAGCAGCGTAGCGGGGGGACGGGAGCAGTTCTTC.

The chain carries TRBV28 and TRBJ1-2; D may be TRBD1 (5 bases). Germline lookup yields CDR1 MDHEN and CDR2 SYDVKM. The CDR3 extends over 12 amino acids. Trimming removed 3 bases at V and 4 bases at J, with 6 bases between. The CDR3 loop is CASSLTAYGYTF. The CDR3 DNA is TGTGCCAGCAGTTTGACAGCCTATGGCTACACCTTC.

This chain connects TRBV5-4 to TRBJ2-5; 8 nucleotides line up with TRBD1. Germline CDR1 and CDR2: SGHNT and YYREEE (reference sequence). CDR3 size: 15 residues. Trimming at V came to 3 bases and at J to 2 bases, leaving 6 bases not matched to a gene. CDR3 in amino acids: CASSSRQGIQETQYF. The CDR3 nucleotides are TGTGCCAGCAGCTCTCGACAGGGGATTCAAGAGACCCAGTACTTC.

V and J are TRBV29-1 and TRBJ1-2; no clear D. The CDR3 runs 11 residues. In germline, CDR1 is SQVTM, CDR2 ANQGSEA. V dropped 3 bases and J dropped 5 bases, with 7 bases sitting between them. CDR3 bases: TGCAGCGTTGAGGGGAGGTATGGCTACACCTTC. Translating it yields CSVEGRYGYTF.

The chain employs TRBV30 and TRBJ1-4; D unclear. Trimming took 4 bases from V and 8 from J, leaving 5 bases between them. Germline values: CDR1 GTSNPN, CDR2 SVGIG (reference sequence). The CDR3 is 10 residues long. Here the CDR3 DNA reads TGTGCCTGGAAACGGGAAAAACTGTTTTTT. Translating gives CAWKREKLFF.